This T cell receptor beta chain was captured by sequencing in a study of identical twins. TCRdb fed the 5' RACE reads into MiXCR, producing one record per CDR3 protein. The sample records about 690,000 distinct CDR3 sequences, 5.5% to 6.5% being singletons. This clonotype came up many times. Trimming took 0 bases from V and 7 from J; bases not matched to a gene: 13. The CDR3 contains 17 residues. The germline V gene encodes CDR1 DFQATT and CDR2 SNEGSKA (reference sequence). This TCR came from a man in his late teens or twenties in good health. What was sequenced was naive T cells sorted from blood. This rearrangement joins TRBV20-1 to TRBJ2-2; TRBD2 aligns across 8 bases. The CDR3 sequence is CSAREVTGGPFNGELFF. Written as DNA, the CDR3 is TGCAGTGCTAGAGAGGTTACGGGAGGGCCATTTAACGGGGAGCTGTTTTTT.